One and the same sample provided the 19 T cell receptor beta chains below, sequenced in a study of early T cells in non-severe SARS-CoV-2 infection. TCRdb reprocessed the 5' RACE reads via MiXCR and lists one record per CDR3 protein. The profile covers tens of thousands of distinct CDR3 sequences, with just under 15% appearing a single time and around 5.8% taken by the ten largest. Sequenced sample: whole blood. Source of these receptors: an adult who was a healthcare worker with PCR-confirmed SARS-CoV-2 infection or an uninfected control (not recorded which).

This clonotype was seen at least ten times. The chain joins TRBV27 to TRBJ2-2; D uncertain. This CDR3 region has 16 residues. Germline assignment: CDR1 MNHEY and CDR2 SMNVEV (reference sequence). Trimming took 4 bases from V and 0 from J, leaving 12 bases between them. CDR3 protein: CASSSPWPSNTGELFF. The CDR3 bases are TGTGCCAGCAGTTCCCCCTGGCCCTCGAACACCGGGGAGCTGTTTTTT.

This rearrangement joins TRBV27 to TRBJ2-2, with D perhaps matching TRBD2 (6 bases). CDR3 length equals 15 residues. V was clipped by 2 bases and J by 2 bases, with 9 bases between them. Germline V lookup: CDR1 MNHEY, CDR2 SMNVEV (reference sequence). CDR3 sequence (DNA): TGTGCCAGCAGTTTAGGGGACTTCAACACCGGGGAGCTGTTTTTT. This codes for CASSLGDFNTGELFF.

This sequence joins TRBV11-1 and TRBJ2-4; 7 bases are shared with TRBD1. V shed 10 bases, J shed 3 bases, and the junction held 9 bases outside the gene matches. CDR1 SGHAT and CDR2 FQDESV come from the germline V gene (reference sequence). The CDR3 sequence is 14 residues long. Here the CDR3 DNA reads TGTGCCATCGAGTCCCGGGACAGCAAAAACATTCAGTACTTC. This codes for CAIESRDSKNIQYF.

This clonotype was seen a few times. This chain uses TRBV5-1 with TRBJ2-7; TRBD2 agrees at 11 bases. Germline V gives CDR1 SGHRS, CDR2 YFSETQ. This CDR3 has 16 amino acids. V shed 3 bases and J 4 bases; nucleotides not matched to a gene: 9. For the CDR3, the DNA is TGCGCCAGCAGCTCCACTAGCGGGAGCCCTGGGTACGAGCAGTACTTC. Its translation is CASSSTSGSPGYEQYF.

The chain employs TRBV20-1 and TRBJ1-6; TRBD1 might be the D (5 bases). The CDR3 has 13 residues. The V end was cut by 3 bases, the J end by 10 bases, with 13 bases between. Germline V CDR1 and CDR2: DFQATT, SNEGSKA (reference sequence). This chain's CDR3 is CSASFGTHSPLHF. The CDR3, as DNA: TGCAGTGCTAGTTTCGGGACTCACTCACCCCTCCACTTT.

The V gene is TRBV5-1, the J gene TRBJ2-1; maybe TRBD2 (6 bases). Germline V gene lookup returns CDR1 SGHRS and CDR2 YFSETQ. This CDR3 region has 17 residues. With 0 bases removed from V and 2 bases from J, the gap between germline ends came to 15 bases. As DNA, the CDR3 is TGCGCCAGCAGCTTGGGCCCGCCTAGCGCAACCTACAATGAGCAGTTCTTC. Its translation is CASSLGPPSATYNEQFF.

The chain combines TRBV14 with TRBJ1-6, with D tentatively TRBD1 (5 bases). The length of the CDR3 is 15 residues. CDR1 SGHDN and CDR2 FVKESK come from the germline V gene. V shed 4 bases and J shed 0 bases, with 7 bases lying between them. The CDR3 loop reads CASSPGGSYNSPLHF. CDR3 nucleotides: TGTGCCAGCAGCCCCGGGGGCTCCTATAATTCACCCCTCCACTTT.

The genes are TRBV10-3 and TRBJ2-7, with 7 bases fitting TRBD1. The CDR3 spans 13 residues. Germline V gives CDR1 ENHRY, CDR2 SYGVKD. V lost 6 bases and J lost 0; bases outside the gene matches: 2. The chain's CDR3 is CAISRQGSYEQYF. CDR3 in DNA: TGTGCCATCAGCCGACAGGGCTCCTACGAGCAGTACTTC.

This clonotype was counted only a few times. The V call is TRBV29-1, the J call TRBJ2-1; D perhaps matches TRBD2 (6 bases). The germline V and J ends were trimmed by 5 bases and 5 bases, with 13 bases remaining between them. Germline V gene lookup returns CDR1 SQVTM and CDR2 ANQGSEA. The CDR3 sequence is 13 residues long. CDR3 DNA sequence: TGCAGCGTTTTACTAGCCTTTGACAATGAGCAGTTCTTC. Its protein product is CSVLLAFDNEQFF.

This rearrangement joins TRBV20-1 to TRBJ2-7; no clear D. V was cut by 2 bases and J by 2 bases, with 10 bases left in between. The germline gives CDR1 DFQATT, CDR2 SNEGSKA (reference sequence). The CDR3 is made up of 13 amino acids. CDR3: CSARSSQAYEQYF. Written as DNA, the CDR3 is TGCAGTGCTAGAAGTTCGCAGGCCTACGAGCAGTACTTC.

This clonotype was counted between two and nine times. The chain has TRBV5-1 and TRBJ2-7; 7 positions agree with TRBD2. This CDR3 comprises 14 residues. The ends lost 4 bases at V and 1 base at J; junction bases unmatched: 5. The V gene's germline CDR1 is SGHRS and CDR2 YFSETQ. This CDR3 is CASSRTSPSYEQYF. The CDR3 DNA is TGCGCCAGCAGCCGGACTAGTCCGTCCTACGAGCAGTACTTC. Supplemented by reference TRBV5-1 and TRBJ2-7, the full variable domain reads KAGVTQTPRYLIKTRGQQVTLSCSPISGHRSVSWYQQTPGQGLQFLFEYFSETQRNKGNFPGRFSGRQFSNSRSEMNVSTLELGDSALYLCASSRTSPSYEQYFGPGTRLTVT.

The chain combines TRBV12-3 or TRBV12-4 with TRBJ2-3, with D possibly being TRBD2 (6 bases). Trimming shortened V by 3 bases and J by 3 bases, and 10 bases separated the two germline ends. CDR3 size: 14 residues. This CDR3 reads CASSFGSGTDTQYF. CDR3 DNA sequence: TGTGCCAGCAGTTTCGGGAGCGGAACAGATACGCAGTATTTT.

This sequence joins TRBV29-1 and TRBJ1-1; D is unclear. Germline CDR1 SQVTM, CDR2 ANQGSEA. Trimming took 2 bases from V and 2 from J, leaving 9 bases between them. There are 13 residues in the CDR3. This CDR3 is CSVETDLNTEAFF. The CDR3 bases are TGCAGCGTTGAAACCGACCTTAACACTGAAGCTTTCTTT.

This clonotype was observed a few times. The rearrangement uses TRBV10-3 and TRBJ2-7, with D possibly matching TRBD1 (5 bases). CDR1 is ENHRY, CDR2 SYGVKD, per germline. Deletions cut 0 bases from V and 2 bases from J, with 8 bases between. This CDR3 spans 14 amino acids. CDR3 region: CAISESPGTYEQYF. The CDR3 nucleotides are TGTGCCATCAGTGAGTCACCAGGGACCTACGAGCAGTACTTC.

This rearrangement joins TRBV18 to TRBJ1-1, with a tentative D call TRBD1 (6 bases). The germline V and J ends were trimmed by 6 bases and 5 bases, with 16 bases remaining between them. The CDR3 contains 14 residues. Germline CDR1 is KGHSH and CDR2 is LQKENI. The CDR3 nucleotides are TGTGCCAGCTCGCCCGGGGTACAGGGTACTGAAGCTTTCTTT. This translates into CASSPGVQGTEAFF.

The V call is TRBV28, the J call TRBJ1-5, with 8 bases matching TRBD1. Per the germline V gene, CDR1 is MDHEN and CDR2 is SYDVKM. CDR3 length: 16 amino acids. V shed 5 bases and J 4 bases; nucleotides not matched to a gene: 10. CDR3 sequence: CASSPLLHRGNQPQHF. The DNA of the CDR3 is TGTGCCAGCAGTCCACTCCTTCACAGGGGGAATCAGCCCCAGCATTTT. Full variable domain (rest looked up from reference TRBV28 and TRBJ1-5): DVKVTQSSRYLVKRTGEKVFLECVQDMDHENMFWYRQDPGLGLRLIYFSYDVKMKEKGDIPEGYSVSREKKERFSLILESASTNQTSMYLCASSPLLHRGNQPQHFGDGTRLSIL.

The chain carries TRBV20-1 and TRBJ2-5, with 7 bases lining up with TRBD1. This CDR3 is built from 13 residues. Germline CDR1 and CDR2: DFQATT and SNEGSKA (reference sequence). Unmatched junction bases numbered 10, after V lost 6 bases and J lost 6 bases. CDR3 nucleotides: TGCAGTGCCCCTAGAGGGGGCGAGAAGACCCAGTACTTC. Encoded protein: CSAPRGGEKTQYF.

The sample holds one count of this clonotype. The chain employs TRBV19 and TRBJ2-4; D gene unclear. The CDR3 runs 15 residues. Trimming left V 4 bases short and J 1 base short, with 11 bases between. The germline V gene has CDR1 LNHDA and CDR2 SQIVND (reference sequence). In DNA, the CDR3 is TGTGCCAGTAGTAGGAGTCTGGGGGCCAAAAACATTCAGTACTTC. Translated: CASSRSLGAKNIQYF.

V gene TRBV20-1 combines with J gene TRBJ2-1; D is perhaps TRBD1 (5 bases). CDR1 is DFQATT, CDR2 SNEGSKA, per germline (reference sequence). This CDR3 has 13 residues. V shed 0 bases and J shed 5 bases, with 8 bases lying between them. For the CDR3, the DNA is TGCAGTGCTAGAGAACTGGACAACAATGAGCAGTTCTTC. This gives the protein CSARELDNNEQFF.